Sequencing of this T cell receptor beta chain was carried out in a study of identical twins. General study points: The study found excess low generation probability among twin-shared out-of-frame alpha sequences. Weaker excess sharing between twins was seen in beta out-of-frame sequences.

Per the germline V gene, CDR1 is SEHNR and CDR2 is FQNEAQ (reference sequence). Between the trimmed V and J ends, which lost 3 bases and 3 bases, there was a span of 8 bases. The CDR3 has 14 residues. In this sample, this clonotype turned up many times. Its antigen is not known. Through template switching, a universal primer site was introduced, and the cDNA contained unique molecular identifiers. TCRdb fed the 5' RACE reads into MiXCR, producing one record per CDR3 protein. The table records 450,000 or so distinct CDR3 sequences, 12% to 15% of them present only once. This sample also appeared in a second study, on yellow fever vaccine responses in identical twins.

The chain links TRBV7-9 to TRBJ2-2; tentatively, D is TRBD1 or TRBD2 (5 bases each). This clonotype was obtained from a woman aged 18-35 years in good health. Sequencing was done on a sample of CD4+ T cells sorted from blood. In DNA, the CDR3 is TGTGCCAGCAGCTTTATGGGGGACACCGGGGAGCTGTTTTTT. It yields the protein CASSFMGDTGELFF.